The 23 T cell receptor beta chains reported below all come from one sample, sequenced in a study of shared clonotypes between healthy human individuals. Clones were sequenced by immunoSEQ multiplex PCR, and TCRdb holds only the in-frame ones, with some missing. Altogether around 2.3 million clones are present, around 95% being singletons, with the ten largest covering about 0.13%. The sample was naive CD4+ T cells sorted from blood. Sample subset: CD45RA+ positively selected. The receptor set was obtained from a man younger than 35 in good health.

On this clone: The sample carries other DNA sequences with the same CDR3. The chain recombines TRBV25-1 with TRBJ2-7, with 8 positions matching TRBD2. With V trimmed by 5 bases and J by 2 bases, 2 bases remained unmatched. The V gene's germline CDR1 is MGHDK and CDR2 SYGVNS. The CDR3 covers 13 residues. The CDR3 loop is CASSLAGTYEQYF. CDR3 DNA sequence: TGTGCCAGCAGTTTAGCGGGAACCTACGAGCAGTACTTC.

The CDR3 DNA is TGTGCCAGCAGCTTATGGCTAGTAGGGTACACCGGGGAGCTGTTTTTT. This codes for CASSLWLVGYTGELFF. The chain uses TRBV7-2 and TRBJ2-2; D call uncertain. This CDR3 spans 16 amino acids. CDR1 and CDR2 from the germline V gene are SGHTA and FQGNSA. The V and J ends lost 2 bases and 3 bases respectively, with 13 bases between them.

This chain links TRBV7-9 with TRBJ2-5; 9 positions match TRBD2. CDR1 SEHNR and CDR2 FQNEAQ come from the germline V gene (reference sequence). With 3 bases clipped from V and 2 bases from J, the junction kept 7 bases outside the gene matches. This CDR3 has 16 residues. CDR3: CASSLGSGGWQETQYF. CDR3 bases: TGTGCCAGCAGCTTGGGAAGCGGGGGGTGGCAAGAGACCCAGTACTTC.

The chain employs TRBV2 and TRBJ1-3, with 7 bases aligning to TRBD1. CDR1 is SNHLY and CDR2 is FYNNEI in the germline V gene. There are 15 residues in the CDR3. Germline trimming cut 6 bases from V and 3 bases from J; bases unmatched to any gene: 8. The DNA of the CDR3 is TGTGCCAGCAGAGACAGGGTTGGTTATGGAAACACCATATATTTT. It yields the protein CASRDRVGYGNTIYF. The full variable domain, in which reference TRBV2 and TRBJ1-3 provide the parts outside the CDR3, is EPEVTQTPSHQVTQMGQEVILRCVPISNHLYFYWYRQILGQKVEFLVSFYNNEISEKSEIFDDQFSVERPDGSNFTLKIRSTKLEDSAMYFCASRDRVGYGNTIYFGEGSWLTVV.

Concerning this clone itself: The same CDR3 arises from other DNA sequences in this sample as well. The rearrangement joins TRBV25-1 to TRBJ2-5, with D maybe TRBD2 (5 bases). Trimming shortened V by 3 bases and J by 2 bases, and 10 bases separated the two germline ends. The V gene's germline CDR1 is MGHDK and CDR2 SYGVNS. CDR3 length: 14 amino acids. The CDR3 DNA follows: TGTGCCAGCAGTGACCGGGATTATCAAGAGACCCAGTACTTC. Amino acid sequence: CASSDRDYQETQYF.

In the case of this clone: The junction departs from germline at one end; a sequencing error may be responsible. V gene TRBV12-5 combines with J gene TRBJ1-1; the D is unclear. The CDR3 runs 12 residues. CDR1 and CDR2 (germline): LGHNT, FRNRAP. CDR3 sequence: CASGPPDTEAFF. The CDR3 DNA follows: TGTGCTAGTGGCCCTCCCGACACCGAAGCTTTCTTT.

The V gene is TRBV6-1, the J gene TRBJ1-2, with no clear D. This CDR3 is 14 amino acids long. Germline V gene sequence: CDR1 MNHNS, CDR2 SASEGT. Trimming cost V 6 bases and J 4 bases, with 15 bases left between them. CDR3: CASSEAGRLYGYTF. The CDR3 nucleotides are TGTGCCAGCAGCGAGGCCGGGCGGCTCTATGGCTACACCTTC.

In regard to this clone: Other DNA sequences in this specimen translate into the identical CDR3. This sequence joins TRBV5-1 and TRBJ1-6; D unclear. Trimming removed 4 bases from V and 5 bases from J, with 10 bases in between. This CDR3 comprises 14 residues. The germline CDR1 and CDR2 sequences are SGHRS and YFSETQ. The CDR3 is CASSLGLNNSPLHF. CDR3 nucleotides: TGCGCCAGCAGCCTCGGGCTAAATAATTCACCCCTCCACTTT.

To note about this clone: Other nucleotide sequences from this sample produce the same CDR3. The CDR3 DNA follows: TGTGCCAGCAGCTTAGGACAGTATAGCAATCAGCCCCAGCATTTT. This translates into CASSLGQYSNQPQHF. The V gene is TRBV11-2, the J gene TRBJ1-5; weak D call: TRBD1 (5 bases). CDR1 and CDR2 from the germline V gene are SGHAT and FQNNGV. This CDR3 is 15 amino acids long. V lost 1 base and J 0 bases, leaving 7 bases between the germline ends.

The chain uses TRBV4-2 and TRBJ2-1; D unclear. V was pared by 0 bases and J by 3 bases, with 9 bases between. Looked up from germline, CDR1 is LGHNA and CDR2 is YNFKEQ. This CDR3 is built from 15 residues. In DNA, the CDR3 is TGTGCCAGCAGCCAAGAGTATACAGTCTACAATGAGCAGTTCTTC. It is translated as CASSQEYTVYNEQFF.

This chain connects TRBV2 to TRBJ1-1; D not resolved. This CDR3 comprises 14 residues. V was cut by 0 bases and J by 1 base, with 6 bases left in between. Germline CDR1 reads SNHLY; CDR2 reads FYNNEI. CDR3 region: CASSEARKNTEAFF. CDR3 DNA sequence: TGTGCCAGCAGTGAAGCACGGAAGAACACTGAAGCTTTCTTT.

The J gene is TRBJ1-2, the V gene TRBV6-5; TRBD1 is a possible D gene (6 bases). Trimming cost V 2 bases and J 6 bases, with 13 bases left between them. This CDR3 is 14 amino acids long. CDR1 is MNHEY and CDR2 is SVGAGI in the germline V gene. In nucleotides, the CDR3 is TGTGCCAGCAGTTACCCAGGGGCGCAGGATGGCTACACCTTC. Its translation is CASSYPGAQDGYTF.

The rearrangement links TRBV7-9 to TRBJ2-3; D call uncertain. Germline V lookup: CDR1 SEHNR, CDR2 FQNEAQ (reference sequence). CDR3 length: 15 residues. V was pared by 3 bases and J by 0 bases, with 10 bases between. The CDR3 bases are TGTGCCAGCAGCTTCGGCTACTCTAGCACAGATACGCAGTATTTT. Translating gives CASSFGYSSTDTQYF.

This sequence joins TRBV7-8 and TRBJ2-7, with D unresolved. V shed 2 bases and J shed 6 bases, with 14 bases lying between them. CDR3 length equals 14 residues. Germline-derived CDR1 and CDR2 are SGHVS and FQNEAQ. CDR3 DNA: TGTGCCAGCAGCTTACCCCAGGCGTCGACCGAGCAGTACTTC. Its protein is CASSLPQASTEQYF. The full variable domain, rest sourced from reference TRBV7-8 and TRBJ2-7, is GAGVSQSPRYKVAKRGQDVALRCDPISGHVSLFWYQQALGQGPEFLTYFQNEAQLDKSGLPSDRFFAERPEGSVSTLKIQRTQQEDSAVYLCASSLPQASTEQYFGPGTRLTVT.

Concerning this clone: Other DNA sequences from this sample encode an identical CDR3 as well. V gene TRBV5-1 combines with J gene TRBJ2-2; 7 bases are a match to TRBD1. Germline V gives CDR1 SGHRS, CDR2 YFSETQ. Unmatched junction bases numbered 5, after V lost 4 bases and J lost 2 bases. CDR3 size: 15 residues. The CDR3 region has the DNA TGCGCCAGCAGCGAGAACAGGGGAAACACCGGGGAGCTGTTTTTT. This codes for CASSENRGNTGELFF.

The chain is built from TRBV2 and TRBJ2-7; D ambiguous. Trimming took off 5 bases at V and 0 bases at J, with 11 bases between the two ends. The germline gives CDR1 SNHLY, CDR2 FYNNEI. The CDR3 runs 14 residues. The CDR3: CASSPLSGSYEQYF. The CDR3 region has the DNA TGTGCCAGCAGTCCATTGTCTGGCTCCTACGAGCAGTACTTC.

This chain uses TRBV6-5 with TRBJ1-3; D remains unclear. The CDR3 has 14 residues. The germline V and J ends were trimmed by 5 bases and 4 bases, with 12 bases remaining between them. Germline V gene data show CDR1 as MNHEY and CDR2 as SVGAGI. CDR3 amino acids: CASSRRVGGNTIYF. The CDR3 DNA follows: TGTGCCAGCAGTCGGAGGGTAGGCGGAAACACCATATATTTT.

This chain connects TRBV5-1 to TRBJ2-1; 13 bases fit TRBD2. This CDR3 is 15 amino acids long. Unmatched junction bases numbered 5, after V lost 4 bases and J lost 7 bases. Germline values: CDR1 SGHRS, CDR2 YFSETQ. CDR3 amino acids: CASSRGLAGWNEQFF. The DNA of the CDR3 is TGCGCCAGCAGCCGGGGACTAGCGGGATGGAATGAGCAGTTCTTC.

This clone was observed a single time. The rearrangement links TRBV5-6 to TRBJ1-2, with a weak D call TRBD1 (5 bases). The CDR3 totals 15 residues. Per germline, CDR1 SGHDT and CDR2 YYEEEE. V lost 5 bases and J 2 bases, leaving 16 bases between the germline ends. As DNA, the CDR3 is TGTGCCAGCAGATCCCGAGGGACGGGGAACTATGGCTACACCTTC. Its translation: CASRSRGTGNYGYTF.

The chain uses TRBV5-4 and TRBJ2-6; maybe TRBD1 (5 bases). Germline-derived CDR1 and CDR2 are SGHNT and YYREEE (reference sequence). This CDR3 is built from 16 residues. The V and J ends lost 4 bases and 0 bases respectively, with 11 bases between them. As DNA, the CDR3 is TGTGCCAGCAGCGCCAGGGAAGTCTCTGGGGCCAACGTCCTGACTTTC. As protein: CASSAREVSGANVLTF.

The chain is built from TRBV6-5 and TRBJ1-2, with TRBD1 matching 8 bases. CDR1 and CDR2 from the germline V gene are MNHEY and SVGAGI. CDR3 length: 15 residues. Trimming cost V 4 bases and J 3 bases; bases outside gene matches: 7. The CDR3 sequence is CASSSPAGGYYGYTF. In DNA, the CDR3 is TGTGCCAGCAGTTCCCCGGCAGGGGGCTACTATGGCTACACCTTC.

The chain combines TRBV5-1 with TRBJ2-7, with 10 positions matching TRBD1. J lost 1 base, V lost 4 bases, and 5 bases had no gene match. Per germline, CDR1 SGHRS and CDR2 YFSETQ. The CDR3 spans 15 residues. The chain's CDR3 is CASSPRQGASYEQYF. The CDR3 region has the DNA TGCGCCAGCAGCCCTAGACAGGGGGCGTCCTACGAGCAGTACTTC. Supplemented by reference TRBV5-1 and TRBJ2-7, the full variable domain reads KAGVTQTPRYLIKTRGQQVTLSCSPISGHRSVSWYQQTPGQGLQFLFEYFSETQRNKGNFPGRFSGRQFSNSRSEMNVSTLELGDSALYLCASSPRQGASYEQYFGPGTRLTVT.

V usage is TRBV4-3 and J usage is TRBJ1-2; the match to TRBD1 covers 8 bases. There are 15 residues in the CDR3. The J segment lost 0 bases and the V segment lost 4 bases, leaving 4 bases of the junction unmatched. The V gene's germline CDR1 is LGHNA and CDR2 YSLEER. The CDR3 here is CASSRDRTSNYGYTF. CDR3 in DNA: TGCGCCAGCAGCCGGGACAGGACATCTAACTATGGCTACACCTTC.